This T cell receptor beta chain was captured by sequencing in a study of Graves' ophthalmopathy and Graves' hyperthyroidism. There are many counts of this clonotype. The diagnosis was founded upon clinical symptoms, serum thyroxine, TRAb, thyroid ultrasound and orbital computed tomography. The authors amplified TCR beta CDR3 regions, and they did so from RNA transcripts for repertoire sequencing. HTBI primers primed a first-round RT-PCR, and a second-round multiplex PCR followed. One entry per CDR3 protein, called by TCRdb with MiXCR from the multiplex PCR reads. The data show 500,000 to 800,000 distinct CDR3 sequences, about two fifths seen once. V trimming: 2 bases; J trimming: 5 bases; junction bases outside the gene matches: 4. This CDR3 has 15 residues. The germline CDR1 and CDR2 sequences are SSHAT and FNYEAQ (reference sequence).

This clonotype was sampled from an adult man with Graves' ophthalmopathy. This chain joins TRBV7-7 and TRBJ2-7; the match to TRBD2 covers 12 bases. Input material: peripheral blood. The CDR3 nucleotides are TGTGCCAGCAGCTTATTGACTAGCGGGAGCAACGAGCAGTACTTC. It specifies CASSLLTSGSNEQYF.